Listed here are 13 T cell receptor beta chains from one sample, sequenced in a study of PD-1 blockade in classical Hodgkin lymphoma (TCRdb year 2020). The library was generated by the immunoSEQ multiplex PCR assay. Drawn from immuneACCESS, this table holds only the in-frame rearrangements with V and J called that TCRdb kept. Clones are partly lost; checked studies trace under half to an unresolved V gene and leave the rest unexplained. This sample holds more than 12,000 clones; around 88% were observed only once. The top ten hold approximately 26% of the sample. The time point tag for this specimen amounts to: cycle 2 day 1 (C2D1) of nivolumab. Every trial patient had relapsed after autologous stem cell transplantation, and cohorts A, B and C differed in prior brentuximab vedotin exposure. The sample here was peripheral blood mononuclear cells (PBMCs), taken before the second cycle of nivolumab. Every receptor here comes from a human donor with classical Hodgkin lymphoma.

The chain combines TRBV28 with TRBJ1-5; D is ambiguous. Trimming stripped 3 bases from V and 4 bases from J, with 10 bases between. This CDR3 has 14 residues. Germline CDR1 MDHEN, CDR2 SYDVKM. The CDR3 spells CASSFGDGNQPQHF. In DNA, the CDR3 is TGTGCCAGCAGTTTCGGGGATGGTAATCAGCCCCAGCATTTT.

V gene TRBV5-1 combines with J gene TRBJ1-1; D unclear. CDR1 and CDR2 (germline): SGHRS, YFSETQ. This CDR3 spans 16 amino acids. Trimming removed 0 bases at V and 0 bases at J, with 12 bases between. The CDR3 sequence is CASSLAPLGMNTEAFF. The CDR3 DNA reads TGCGCCAGCAGCTTGGCCCCTTTGGGGATGAACACTGAAGCTTTCTTT.

The chain employs TRBV27 and TRBJ2-1; D may be TRBD2 (5 bases). Germline V lookup: CDR1 MNHEY, CDR2 SMNVEV (reference sequence). Trimming shortened V by 1 base and J by 8 bases, and 12 bases separated the two germline ends. CDR3 length: 14 amino acids. CDR3 region: CASSLWASFDEQFF. The CDR3 DNA sequence: TGTGCCAGCAGTTTATGGGCTAGCTTCGATGAGCAGTTCTTC.

Note on this clone: Its ends do not fully match the called genes, so a read error is possible. CDR3 coding DNA: TGTGCCAGCAGTTTAGGTGGGGGGGCCAGAGAGGCCCAGTACTTC. Translated: CASSLGGGAREAQYF. The chain employs TRBV27 and TRBJ2-5; tentative D call: TRBD2 (7 bases). The germline CDR1 and CDR2 sequences are MNHEY and SMNVEV (reference sequence). This CDR3 region has 15 residues.

This clone occurred a few times. This rearrangement joins TRBV7-2 to TRBJ1-2; D may be TRBD1 (5 bases). This CDR3 comprises 14 residues. The V gene lost 3 bases and the J gene lost 5 bases, with 13 bases spanning the gap. Germline loops: CDR1 SGHTA, CDR2 FQGNSA. For the CDR3, the DNA is TGTGCCAGCAGCTTGGCTGGGGGGGAGTATGGCTACACCTTC. Protein product: CASSLAGGEYGYTF.

The rearrangement joins TRBV6-6 to TRBJ1-5; D remains unclear. V dropped 4 bases and J dropped 0 bases, with 7 bases sitting between them. CDR1 is MNHNY and CDR2 is SVGAGI in the germline V gene (reference sequence). The CDR3 runs 14 residues. CDR3 nucleotide sequence: TGTGCCAGCAGTTTCCGGGATAGCAATCAGCCCCAGCATTTT. The encoded protein is CASSFRDSNQPQHF.

The chain joins TRBV9 to TRBJ2-1, with 11 nucleotides matching TRBD1. Losses at the gene ends were 3 bases for V and 5 bases for J; bases not matched to a gene: 10. Germline V lookup: CDR1 SGDLS, CDR2 YYNGEE. The CDR3 runs 17 residues. CDR3 sequence (DNA): TGTGCCAGCAGCGCCTGGGGTGGACAGGGGGCCAACAATGAGCAGTTCTTC. This translates into CASSAWGGQGANNEQFF. Full variable domain (outside the CDR3, taken from reference TRBV9 and TRBJ2-1): DSGVTQTPKHLITATGQRVTLRCSPRSGDLSVYWYQQSLDQGLQFLIQYYNGEERAKGNILERFSAQQFPDLHSELNLSSLELGDSALYFCASSAWGGQGANNEQFFGPGTRLTVL.

The gene calls are TRBV28 and TRBJ1-4; 8 nucleotides line up with TRBD1. Unmatched junction bases numbered 7, after V lost 2 bases and J lost 11 bases. The length of the CDR3 is 14 residues. CDR1 is MDHEN and CDR2 is SYDVKM in the germline V gene. Here the CDR3 reads CASSLKDRVIKLFF. Written as DNA, the CDR3 is TGTGCCAGCAGTTTAAAGGACAGGGTGATTAAACTGTTTTTT.

The chain links TRBV2 to TRBJ1-2; D remains ambiguous. The germline V gene has CDR1 SNHLY and CDR2 FYNNEI. V was pared by 4 bases and J by 4 bases, with 7 bases between. This CDR3 is built from 12 residues. The CDR3 DNA follows: TGTGCCAGCAGTGTTACGGTCTATGGCTACACCTTC. Its protein product is CASSVTVYGYTF. Based on the CDR3 plus reference TRBV2 and TRBJ1-2, the full variable domain is EPEVTQTPSHQVTQMGQEVILRCVPISNHLYFYWYRQILGQKVEFLVSFYNNEISEKSEIFDDQFSVERPDGSNFTLKIRSTKLEDSAMYFCASSVTVYGYTFGSGTRLTVV.

The rearrangement uses TRBV7-9 and TRBJ2-5; TRBD2 is a possible D gene (6 bases). Trimming removed 2 bases at V and 4 bases at J, with 11 bases between. CDR3 length equals 14 residues. CDR1 SEHNR and CDR2 FQNEAQ come from the germline V gene (reference sequence). CDR3 DNA: TGTGCCAGCAGCTTACCCGGGGGATTAGAGACCCAGTACTTC. Its protein is CASSLPGGLETQYF.

The V call is TRBV7-6, the J call TRBJ2-7; D is uncertain. This CDR3 has 13 residues. Germline CDR1 SGHVS, CDR2 FNYEAQ. V lost 1 base, J lost 3 bases, and 7 bases lay in between. CDR3 in amino acids: CASSLGPDYEQYF. DNA for the CDR3: TGTGCCAGCAGCTTAGGACCCGACTACGAGCAGTACTTC.

This clone was seen only a few times. The gene calls are TRBV27 and TRBJ1-4, with TRBD1 matching over 10 bases. V trimming: 6 bases; J trimming: 10 bases; junction bases outside the gene matches: 8. The CDR3 is 14 residues long. Germline values: CDR1 MNHEY, CDR2 SMNVEV (reference sequence). DNA of the CDR3: TGTGCCAGCAGGCCGGGACAGGGGTCAGGAAAACTGTTTTTT. Translating gives CASRPGQGSGKLFF. Full variable domain (rest looked up from reference TRBV27 and TRBJ1-4): EAQVTQNPRYLITVTGKKLTVTCSQNMNHEYMSWYRQDPGLGLRQIYYSMNVEVTDKGDVPEGYKVSRKEKRNFPLILESPSPNQTSLYFCASRPGQGSGKLFFGSGTQLSVL.

The chain has TRBV2 and TRBJ2-7; TRBD1 might be the D (6 bases). CDR3 length: 15 residues. CDR1 is SNHLY, CDR2 FYNNEI, per germline. The germline V and J ends were trimmed by 2 bases and 3 bases, with 14 bases remaining between them. In DNA form, the CDR3 reads TGTGCCAGCAGTGAAATGGGGACCAGGGGCTACGAGCAGTACTTC. Protein product: CASSEMGTRGYEQYF.